The T cell receptor beta chain under discussion was sequenced for a study of blood T cell repertoires in COVID-19. Study-level information: From the United States, Italy and Spain came samples of acute and convalescent COVID-19. From T cells, B-cell-depleted T cells, or PBMCs came the material, which was cDNA or gDNA.

The CDR3 is 15 amino acids. The J segment lost 2 bases and the V segment lost 4 bases, leaving 8 bases of the junction unmatched. CDR1 and CDR2 from the germline V gene are SGHRS and YFSETQ. Authors' analysis steps: Amplification with reference gene primers provided the estimates of nucleated cell counts. This table comes from immunoSEQ multiplex PCR, and its TCRdb copy is limited to in-frame clones, with some not included. V, J and clone size are those of that table, while D and trimming were read from the DNA. The sample has tens of thousands of clones; roughly 90% are singletons. This clone appeared a few times.

This rearrangement joins TRBV5-1 to TRBJ2-7; 8 bases are a match to TRBD2. Input material: peripheral blood. This TCR was sampled from a human donor in a cohort sampled during active COVID-19. The CDR3 DNA sequence: TGCGCCAGCAGCCCCCAAGCGGGAGCAGCCTACGAGCAGTACTTC. Translated, it gives CASSPQAGAAYEQYF.